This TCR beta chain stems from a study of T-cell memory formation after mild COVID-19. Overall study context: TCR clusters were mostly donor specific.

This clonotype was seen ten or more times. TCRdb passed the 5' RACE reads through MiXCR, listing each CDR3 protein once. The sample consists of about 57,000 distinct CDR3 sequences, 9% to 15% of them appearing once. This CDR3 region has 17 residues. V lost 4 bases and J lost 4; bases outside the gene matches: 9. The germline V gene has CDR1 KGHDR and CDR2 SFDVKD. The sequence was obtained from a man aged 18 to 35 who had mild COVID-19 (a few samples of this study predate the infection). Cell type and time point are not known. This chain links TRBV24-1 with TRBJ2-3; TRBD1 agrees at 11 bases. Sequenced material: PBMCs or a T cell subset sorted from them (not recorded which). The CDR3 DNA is TGTGCCACCAGTGACACCGGACAGGGGGCGGCTTCAGATACGCAGTATTTT. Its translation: CATSDTGQGAASDTQYF.